The 30 T cell receptor beta chains presented below share a single source sample, sequenced in a study of T cell repertoires in cytomegalovirus infection. In TCRdb, the reads were re-called with MiXCR into one record per CDR3 protein. The table shows roughly 320,000 distinct CDR3 sequences, with around 9.5% occurring only once. Sequenced input: PBMCs. These receptors all stem from a human donor in good health (CMV status not recorded). Some clones in this sample may be carry-over from other donors' samples.

This chain links TRBV7-3 with TRBJ2-7, with D unresolved. Germline assignment: CDR1 SGHTA and CDR2 FQGTGA. With 6 bases removed from V and 5 bases from J, the gap between germline ends came to 11 bases. This CDR3 comprises 12 residues. Here the CDR3 reads CASRAIANEQYF. In DNA, the CDR3 is TGTGCCAGCAGAGCAATAGCCAACGAGCAGTACTTC.

This clonotype was recorded many times. The J gene is TRBJ1-1, the V gene TRBV7-2; D call uncertain. V lost 5 bases, J lost 8 bases, and 15 bases lay in between. There are 13 residues in the CDR3. The V gene's germline CDR1 is SGHTA and CDR2 FQGNSA. Here the CDR3 DNA reads TGTGCCAGCAGCCGTTGGACGGCTCCGGAAGCTTTCTTT. It yields the protein CASSRWTAPEAFF.

V usage is TRBV27 and J usage is TRBJ2-3, with no clear D. There are 13 residues in the CDR3. Between the trimmed V and J ends, which lost 8 bases and 2 bases, there was a span of 11 bases. The germline V gene encodes CDR1 MNHEY and CDR2 SMNVEV (reference sequence). The CDR3 DNA sequence: TGTGCCAGCCGGTGGATAGACACAGATACGCAGTATTTT. It codes for CASRWIDTDTQYF.

The V and J genes are TRBV20-1 and TRBJ1-5; D uncertain. The CDR3 covers 13 residues. With 1 base removed from V and 4 bases from J, the gap between germline ends came to 8 bases. Germline V gene lookup returns CDR1 DFQATT and CDR2 SNEGSKA (reference sequence). In nucleotides, the CDR3 is TGCAGTGCTAGAGTTCGAGAAAATCAGCCCCAGCATTTT. Encoded protein: CSARVRENQPQHF.

This rearrangement joins TRBV7-2 to TRBJ2-3; TRBD1 agrees at 9 bases. The trim removed 2 bases at V and 5 bases at J, leaving 5 bases unmatched. Germline V gives CDR1 SGHTA, CDR2 FQGNSA. This CDR3 has 15 amino acids. The CDR3 nucleotides are TGTGCCAGCAGCTTACGGACAGGGGAGGAAGATACGCAGTATTTT. This encodes CASSLRTGEEDTQYF. Based on the CDR3 plus reference TRBV7-2 and TRBJ2-3, the full variable domain is GAGVSQSPSNKVTEKGKDVELRCDPISGHTALYWYRQSLGQGLEFLIYFQGNSAPDKSGLPSDRFSAERTGGSVSTLTIQRTQQEDSAVYLCASSLRTGEEDTQYFGPGTRLTVL.

This clonotype was observed at least ten times. The chain recombines TRBV11-2 with TRBJ2-1, with 11 bases aligning to TRBD2. CDR3 size: 17 residues. Germline V gene sequence: CDR1 SGHAT, CDR2 FQNNGV. Losses at the gene ends were 3 bases for V and 4 bases for J; bases not matched to a gene: 8. The CDR3 region is CASSLGPGTSGYNEQFF. In nucleotides, the CDR3 is TGTGCCAGCAGCTTGGGCCCTGGGACTAGCGGATACAATGAGCAGTTCTTC.

Only a few counts were recorded for this clonotype. The chain couples TRBV12-5 to TRBJ1-2; the match to TRBD1 covers 10 bases. The CDR3 totals 14 residues. Trimming cost V 1 base and J 8 bases; bases outside gene matches: 4. Germline V gives CDR1 LGHNT, CDR2 FRNRAP. Here the CDR3 DNA reads TGTGCTAGTGGTTTGGGACAGGGGGCCGGCGGCTACACCTTC. It encodes CASGLGQGAGGYTF.

The chain uses TRBV9 and TRBJ1-4; D call uncertain. Germline CDR1 SGDLS, CDR2 YYNGEE. This CDR3 region has 15 residues. Trimming removed 2 bases at V and 0 bases at J, with 8 bases between. The CDR3 region has the DNA TGTGCCAGCAGCGTCGGACTGGCAACTAATGAAAAACTGTTTTTT. This gives the protein CASSVGLATNEKLFF.

This clonotype was counted a few times. This chain links TRBV12-3 or TRBV12-4 with TRBJ1-6, with D uncertain. This CDR3 is built from 15 residues. V shed 8 bases and J shed 7 bases, with 18 bases lying between them. The CDR3 is CASGRSDLSNSPLHF. CDR3 DNA sequence: TGTGCCAGCGGGCGCAGCGACCTATCCAATTCACCCCTCCACTTT.

This clonotype was observed many times. The V call is TRBV11-2, the J call TRBJ2-2; the D gene is possibly TRBD1 (6 bases). Germline loops: CDR1 SGHAT, CDR2 FQNNGV. The germline V and J ends were trimmed by 5 bases and 0 bases, with 19 bases remaining between them. The CDR3 is 18 amino acids. CDR3: CASSPPWGQATNTGELFF. The CDR3 bases are TGTGCCAGCAGCCCCCCATGGGGGCAGGCCACGAACACCGGGGAGCTGTTTTTT.

This clonotype was picked up a small number of times. This chain connects TRBV28 to TRBJ1-2; 10 positions match TRBD1. V was pared by 6 bases and J by 6 bases, with 4 bases of the junction left unmatched. This CDR3 region has 13 residues. Germline-derived CDR1 and CDR2 are MDHEN and SYDVKM. CDR3 in DNA: TGTGCCAGCAGGCCCGGGACAGGGGATGGCTACACCTTC. Translation: CASRPGTGDGYTF.

Many counts were recorded for this clonotype. The chain joins TRBV7-2 to TRBJ1-1; D is perhaps TRBD1 (5 bases). The CDR3 contains 15 residues. The germline V and J ends were trimmed by 6 bases and 4 bases, with 18 bases remaining between them. Germline values: CDR1 SGHTA, CDR2 FQGNSA. The CDR3 loop is CASRRLPGSITEAFF. For the CDR3, the DNA is TGTGCCAGCAGACGATTACCAGGGTCGATCACTGAAGCTTTCTTT.

This clonotype occurred many times. The chain links TRBV6-6 to TRBJ1-4; D may be TRBD1 (6 bases). CDR1 is MNHNY and CDR2 is SVGAGI in the germline V gene (reference sequence). This CDR3 comprises 15 residues. V lost 5 bases, J lost 6 bases, and 16 bases lay in between. CDR3 bases: TGTGCCAGCAGTCCCCGTGGAGGGGGGTATGAAAAACTGTTTTTT. It codes for CASSPRGGGYEKLFF.

A word on this clonotype: Germline and junction disagree at one end, which may indicate a read error. The chain joins TRBV6-1 to TRBJ2-2; D gene unclear. The CDR3 totals 15 residues. Germline CDR1 reads MNHNS; CDR2 reads SASEGT. CDR3 in amino acids: CASSPRGRNAGELFF. The CDR3, as DNA: TGTGCCAGCAGTCCGAGAGGCCGGAACGCCGGGGAGCTGTTTTTT.

This clonotype came up a few times. V gene TRBV28 combines with J gene TRBJ2-5; TRBD2 might be the D (6 bases). Trimming cost V 5 bases and J 7 bases, with 20 bases left between them. Germline V gene sequence: CDR1 MDHEN, CDR2 SYDVKM. CDR3 length equals 15 residues. In nucleotides, the CDR3 is TGTGCCAGCAGTCCCACGGGACTCCGGATGGGGACCCAGTACTTC. This encodes CASSPTGLRMGTQYF.

This clonotype was seen more than once but under ten times. V gene TRBV4-3 combines with J gene TRBJ2-1; TRBD2 matches 8 bases. V dropped 2 bases and J dropped 3; count of bases not matched to a gene: 15. This CDR3 has 19 amino acids. Germline values: CDR1 LGHNA, CDR2 YSLEER. The CDR3 sequence: CASSQNPLAGNYFYNEQFF. CDR3 sequence (DNA): TGCGCCAGCAGCCAAAACCCTTTAGCGGGGAACTATTTCTACAATGAGCAGTTCTTC.

This clonotype was observed a few times. The chain combines TRBV12-3 or TRBV12-4 with TRBJ1-5; 10 nucleotides agree with TRBD1. V lost 5 bases to trimming and J lost 7 bases; unmatched junction nucleotides: 8. The CDR3 loop spans 15 amino acids. The CDR3 here is CASSPTGGFSQPQHF. The CDR3 bases are TGTGCCAGCAGTCCGACAGGGGGCTTTTCCCAGCCCCAGCATTTT.

This clonotype was counted at least ten times. The V call is TRBV7-2, the J call TRBJ2-1, with D unclear. The CDR3 loop spans 12 amino acids. Germline lookup yields CDR1 SGHTA and CDR2 FQGNSA. The germline V and J ends were trimmed by 4 bases and 9 bases, with 10 bases remaining between them. CDR3 coding DNA: TGTGCCAGCAGCTGGTCTTTGCGTGAGCAGTTCTTC. Amino acids: CASSWSLREQFF.

This clonotype appeared many times. The gene calls are TRBV4-3 and TRBJ2-1; D not resolved. Germline values: CDR1 LGHNA, CDR2 YSLEER. The germline V and J ends were trimmed by 0 bases and 5 bases, with 8 bases remaining between them. The CDR3 covers 14 residues. The CDR3 region has the DNA TGCGCCAGCAGCCAAGATCATAGAAACAATGAGCAGTTCTTC. Amino acids: CASSQDHRNNEQFF.

This clonotype was seen only a few times. V is TRBV7-2 and J is TRBJ1-2; unclear D gene. Trimming pared 3 bases from V and 10 bases from J, leaving 12 bases between. Germline CDR1 and CDR2: SGHTA and FQGNSA. This CDR3 is 12 amino acids long. This chain's CDR3 is CASSFNRGDYTF. In DNA form, the CDR3 reads TGTGCCAGCAGCTTCAACAGAGGCGACTACACCTTC.

In this sample, this clonotype turned up many times. This chain uses TRBV12-3 or TRBV12-4 with TRBJ2-2, with 11 positions matching TRBD2. Trimming cost V 1 base and J 0 bases; bases outside gene matches: 4. The CDR3 is 18 residues long. The CDR3 DNA is TGTGCCAGCAGTTTAGGGCTAGCGGGAGGAGCGAACACCGGGGAGCTGTTTTTT. Translating gives CASSLGLAGGANTGELFF.

This clonotype was picked up many times. The rearrangement uses TRBV7-2 and TRBJ2-4; no clear D. This CDR3 comprises 13 residues. V was trimmed by 1 base and J by 2 bases, leaving 3 bases between them. Germline V gene sequence: CDR1 SGHTA, CDR2 FQGNSA. The CDR3 sequence is CASSLESKNIQYF. The CDR3 coding sequence is TGTGCCAGCAGCTTAGAATCCAAAAACATTCAGTACTTC.

This chain connects TRBV7-9 to TRBJ1-6, with TRBD1 matching 7 bases. The junction had 8 bases not matched to a gene; V was cut back by 8 bases and J by 7 bases. This CDR3 spans 14 amino acids. The germline V gene encodes CDR1 SEHNR and CDR2 FQNEAQ (reference sequence). CDR3 DNA: TGTGCCAGCTCGACTGGGGACAGAAATTCACCCCTCCACTTT. It is translated as CASSTGDRNSPLHF.

This clonotype was recorded at least ten times. The chain links TRBV7-2 to TRBJ2-7, with 7 bases identical to TRBD1. Germline CDR1 and CDR2: SGHTA and FQGNSA. There are 13 residues in the CDR3. The ends lost 3 bases at V and 7 bases at J; junction bases unmatched: 6. This chain's CDR3 is CASSFPTGNEQYF. The DNA for the CDR3 is TGTGCCAGCAGCTTCCCGACAGGGAATGAGCAGTACTTC.

In this sample, this clonotype turned up many times. The chain has TRBV7-2 and TRBJ2-7; either TRBD1 or TRBD2 may fit D (5 bases each). Germline lookup yields CDR1 SGHTA and CDR2 FQGNSA. The V end lost 4 bases, the J end lost 0 bases, and 25 bases lay between the germline ends. CDR3 length: 19 residues. The CDR3 protein is CASSSLWDGRLTSSYEQYF. The DNA for the CDR3 is TGTGCCAGCAGCTCCTTGTGGGACGGTCGACTAACTAGCTCCTACGAGCAGTACTTC.

In this sample, this clonotype turned up a few times. The CDR3 here is CASQGAFNTEAFF. The CDR3 nucleotides are TGTGCCAGTCAGGGGGCTTTCAACACTGAAGCTTTCTTT. The chain has TRBV6-8 and TRBJ1-1; 8 bases agree with TRBD1. The CDR3 is 13 amino acids. V shed 9 bases and J 2 bases; nucleotides not matched to a gene: 5. Germline CDR1 MNHGY, CDR2 SAAAGT.

This clonotype was seen ten or more times. This rearrangement joins TRBV7-2 to TRBJ2-5; D gene unclear. Trimming left V 6 bases short and J 7 bases short, with 12 bases between. Germline CDR1 reads SGHTA; CDR2 reads FQGNSA. This CDR3 contains 12 residues. DNA for the CDR3: TGTGCCAGCAGACACGATGGGTGGACCCAGTACTTC. Residues: CASRHDGWTQYF.

This clonotype appeared many times. This sequence joins TRBV6-2 or TRBV6-3 and TRBJ1-6, with D perhaps matching TRBD1 (5 bases). The V end was cut by 1 base, the J end by 8 bases, with 6 bases between. Germline CDR1 and CDR2: MNHEY and SVGEGT. The CDR3 is 13 amino acids. The CDR3 reads CASSYFRDSPLHF. CDR3 nucleotide sequence: TGTGCCAGCAGTTACTTCAGGGATTCACCCCTCCACTTT.

This clonotype was picked up a small number of times. The V call is TRBV20-1, the J call TRBJ2-3; 7 nucleotides match TRBD2. This CDR3 has 15 residues. J was trimmed by 1 base and V by 2 bases; bases with no gene match: 6. Germline-derived CDR1 and CDR2 are DFQATT and SNEGSKA (reference sequence). CDR3 in DNA: TGCAGTGCTAGACGGCGGGGGAGTCGCACAGATACGCAGTATTTT. This translates into CSARRRGSRTDTQYF.

This clonotype occurred a few times. V and J are TRBV7-6 and TRBJ2-7; 8 bases agree with TRBD1. Germline trimming cut 6 bases from V and 6 bases from J; bases unmatched to any gene: 4. Looked up from germline, CDR1 is SGHVS and CDR2 is FNYEAQ. This CDR3 is 12 amino acids long. DNA for the CDR3: TGTGCCAGCAGAACAGGGGGGAGCGAGCAGTACTTC. The encoded protein is CASRTGGSEQYF.